This T cell receptor (beta chain) was profiled in a study of cytomegalovirus exposure and HLA in healthy donors. Study-wide background: Earlier findings included roughly 100 million unique TCR beta sequences obtained from around 180 million T cells. General study findings and limits: Earlier analysis looked at TCR beta V segments, and most were productive about 87% or about 30% of the time. Reportedly, TCR beta sequences accurately predicted HLA-A and HLA-B alleles in most subjects.

Though nominally healthy at sampling, donors likely had unrecorded immune exposures. With respect to this clone: Its matching antigen is unknown.

The CDR3 has 16 amino acids. V shed 0 bases and J 4 bases; nucleotides not matched to a gene: 8. Germline CDR1 is SGDLS and CDR2 is YYNGEE. The primer mix had 60 Vbeta and 13 Jbeta primers. Profiling relied on immunoSEQ multiplex PCR, and the TCRdb table lists in-frame clones only, not all of them. The data show roughly 76,000 clones, 86% seen once. Sequencing used PBMCs. This sequence joins TRBV9 and TRBJ2-5, with 8 bases matching TRBD2. The receptor's source is a woman in her 30s in good health and CMV-seronegative. In DNA, the CDR3 is TGTGCCAGCAGCGTAGGGGGTAGCGGGACGGGAGAGACCCAGTACTTC. Amino acids: CASSVGGSGTGETQYF.